These 28 T cell receptor beta chains were sequenced from one sample in a study of CD8 T cells in Susac syndrome. RNA totalling roughly 0.45 to 1 ug underwent reverse transcription with random hexamers. TCRdb fed the immunoSEQ multiplex PCR reads into MiXCR, producing one record per CDR3 protein. Of about 180,000 distinct CDR3 sequences in the sample, approximately 95% were seen once. The sequencing input was CD8+ T cells from PBMCs. These receptors originate from a human donor with multiple sclerosis.

The chain couples TRBV14 to TRBJ2-1, with a weak D call TRBD2 (6 bases). The CDR3 sequence is 15 residues long. Germline lookup yields CDR1 SGHDN and CDR2 FVKESK. V dropped 1 base and J dropped 1 base, with 8 bases sitting between them. The CDR3 here is CASSQAGRSYNEQFF. As DNA, the CDR3 is TGTGCCAGCAGCCAAGCAGGGAGGTCCTACAATGAGCAGTTCTTC.

The chain is built from TRBV4-2 and TRBJ1-5, with D hard to call. The CDR3 loop spans 20 amino acids. The V gene's germline CDR1 is LGHNA and CDR2 YNFKEQ. The V end lost 1 base, the J end lost 0 bases, and 22 bases lay between the germline ends. In nucleotides, the CDR3 is TGTGCCAGCAGCCAAGTCGGTTTCGGCAGCCAGGTCTATAGCAATCAGCCCCAGCATTTT. It yields the protein CASSQVGFGSQVYSNQPQHF.

This rearrangement joins TRBV3-1 to TRBJ2-7; D gene unclear. CDR1 and CDR2 (germline): LGHDT, YNNKEL (reference sequence). V lost 5 bases to trimming and J lost 3 bases, with 11 bases between them. CDR3 length equals 13 residues. CDR3 residues: CASSALGNYEQYF. In DNA form, the CDR3 reads TGTGCCAGCAGCGCGCTTGGGAACTACGAGCAGTACTTC.

The genes are TRBV20-1 and TRBJ2-1; D is tentatively TRBD1 or TRBD2 (5 bases each). Trimming shortened V by 4 bases and J by 4 bases, and 14 bases separated the two germline ends. The CDR3 loop spans 14 amino acids. Per the germline V gene, CDR1 is DFQATT and CDR2 is SNEGSKA (reference sequence). CDR3 in amino acids: CSATQGPIYNEQFF. DNA of the CDR3: TGCAGTGCTACCCAGGGACCAATATACAATGAGCAGTTCTTC.

The chain has TRBV2 and TRBJ2-3, with TRBD2 matching over 9 bases. V was clipped by 8 bases and J by 1 base; unmatched bases: 10. The germline gives CDR1 SNHLY, CDR2 FYNNEI. This CDR3 contains 16 residues. This chain's CDR3 is CASLFLAGAGTDTQYF. In DNA form, the CDR3 reads TGTGCCAGCCTATTCTTAGCGGGGGCGGGCACAGATACGCAGTATTTT.

The V call is TRBV20-1, the J call TRBJ1-2; the D gene is possibly TRBD1 (5 bases). This CDR3 has 13 amino acids. Germline V gene lookup returns CDR1 DFQATT and CDR2 SNEGSKA (reference sequence). Trimming stripped 3 bases from V and 0 bases from J, with 8 bases between. The CDR3 reads CSARAGTNYGYTF. DNA for the CDR3: TGCAGTGCTAGGGCAGGGACTAACTATGGCTACACCTTC.

The CDR3 region is CASSLGLGRQFF. In DNA, the CDR3 is TGTGCCAGCAGCTTAGGGTTGGGTCGACAGTTCTTC. V gene TRBV7-9 combines with J gene TRBJ2-1; D unresolved. CDR1 and CDR2 (germline): SEHNR, FQNEAQ (reference sequence). With 1 base removed from V and 13 bases from J, the gap between germline ends came to 11 bases. The CDR3 runs 12 residues.

This sequence joins TRBV27 and TRBJ2-7; D is possibly TRBD1 (6 bases). This CDR3 is 14 amino acids long. Trimming shortened V by 6 bases and J by 6 bases, and 18 bases separated the two germline ends. Germline values: CDR1 MNHEY, CDR2 SMNVEV (reference sequence). The CDR3 loop is CASSEGHAGTEQYF. The CDR3 DNA reads as TGTGCCAGCAGCGAGGGACACGCAGGAACCGAGCAGTACTTC.

The genes are TRBV29-1 and TRBJ2-7; D remains ambiguous. Germline CDR1 and CDR2: SQVTM and ANQGSEA. The CDR3 sequence is 12 residues long. V was clipped by 4 bases and J by 5 bases, with 12 bases between them. CDR3 nucleotides: TGCAGCGTTGTAGTCCGTGCAAACGAGCAGTACTTC. Translated: CSVVVRANEQYF.

The V and J genes are TRBV4-1 and TRBJ2-2, with D maybe TRBD2 (6 bases). CDR3 length: 17 amino acids. Germline lookup yields CDR1 MGHRA and CDR2 YSYEKL. The germline V and J ends were trimmed by 0 bases and 5 bases, with 16 bases remaining between them. The CDR3, as DNA: TGCGCCAGCAGCCAAGAGGCGGGCGGGGCGAGGACCGGGGAGCTGTTTTTT. This encodes CASSQEAGGARTGELFF.

The rearrangement uses TRBV3-1 and TRBJ2-3; TRBD1 or TRBD2 may be the D gene (5 bases each). From germline, CDR1 is LGHDT and CDR2 YNNKEL (reference sequence). The CDR3 consists of 14 residues. Deletions cut 1 base from V and 5 bases from J, with 10 bases between. The CDR3 region is CASSQVGGRDTQYF. The CDR3 DNA is TGTGCCAGCAGCCAAGTTGGGGGAAGAGATACGCAGTATTTT.

This clonotype is a singleton in its sample. This chain links TRBV7-9 with TRBJ1-2, with D uncertain. The ends were cut back, 5 bases at V and 4 bases at J, with 11 bases in the middle. The germline gives CDR1 SEHNR, CDR2 FQNEAQ (reference sequence). CDR3 length: 13 amino acids. This chain's CDR3 is CASSVGPAYGYTF. The CDR3 bases are TGTGCCAGCAGCGTCGGGCCCGCCTATGGCTACACCTTC. Full variable domain (missing parts from reference TRBV7-9 and TRBJ1-2): DTGVSQNPRHKITKRGQNVTFRCDPISEHNRLYWYRQTLGQGPEFLTYFQNEAQLEKSRLLSDRFSAERPKGSFSTLEIQRTEQGDSAMYLCASSVGPAYGYTFGSGTRLTVV.

This chain uses TRBV28 with TRBJ2-7; 8 bases map to TRBD2. V was clipped by 6 bases and J by 2 bases; unmatched bases: 3. Germline V gene lookup returns CDR1 MDHEN and CDR2 SYDVKM. The CDR3 length is 13 residues. The CDR3 DNA reads as TGTGCCAGCAGCCGACTAGCGACCTACGAGCAGTACTTC. Protein: CASSRLATYEQYF. Complete variable domain (other parts from reference TRBV28 and TRBJ2-7): DVKVTQSSRYLVKRTGEKVFLECVQDMDHENMFWYRQDPGLGLRLIYFSYDVKMKEKGDIPEGYSVSREKKERFSLILESASTNQTSMYLCASSRLATYEQYFGPGTRLTVT.

The chain is built from TRBV27 and TRBJ2-7; 13 bases match TRBD2. This CDR3 spans 15 amino acids. The germline V gene has CDR1 MNHEY and CDR2 SMNVEV (reference sequence). Trimming removed 5 bases from V and 5 bases from J; junction bases left unmatched: 6. CDR3 sequence: CASSRRGTSGDEQYF. CDR3 DNA: TGTGCCAGCAGTCGCCGGGGGACTAGCGGGGACGAGCAGTACTTC.

The chain links TRBV15 to TRBJ1-2, with no clear D. Deletions cut 5 bases from V and 3 bases from J, with 19 bases between. CDR3 size: 16 residues. Germline V gene sequence: CDR1 LNHNV, CDR2 YYDKDF (reference sequence). The CDR3 region is CATSQIKRTAYYGYTF. CDR3 sequence (DNA): TGTGCCACCAGCCAGATTAAACGGACGGCTTACTATGGCTACACCTTC.

The V gene is TRBV27, the J gene TRBJ1-1; D gene uncertain. Trimming took 2 bases from V and 4 from J, leaving 17 bases between them. The CDR3 totals 16 residues. Germline-derived CDR1 and CDR2 are MNHEY and SMNVEV (reference sequence). This CDR3 reads CASSLLRGERVTEAFF. The CDR3 coding sequence is TGTGCCAGCAGTTTACTCCGTGGTGAGAGAGTCACTGAAGCTTTCTTT.

V and J are TRBV15 and TRBJ2-1, with D possibly being TRBD2 (7 bases). Germline assignment: CDR1 LNHNV and CDR2 YYDKDF (reference sequence). V was pared by 0 bases and J by 4 bases, with 22 bases between. The CDR3 is made up of 19 amino acids. CDR3 in amino acids: CATSRDQVLGAGQYNEQFF. The DNA of the CDR3 is TGTGCCACCAGCAGAGATCAGGTTTTGGGAGCGGGACAATACAATGAGCAGTTCTTC.

The V and J genes are TRBV9 and TRBJ1-2; unclear D gene. Germline V gene lookup returns CDR1 SGDLS and CDR2 YYNGEE. This CDR3 is 12 amino acids long. Trimming cost V 0 bases and J 6 bases, with 6 bases left between them. The CDR3 region has the DNA TGTGCCAGCAGCGTAGGAGCGGATGGCTACACCTTC. Encoded protein: CASSVGADGYTF.

V usage is TRBV13 and J usage is TRBJ2-3; 10 nucleotides align to TRBD2. The CDR3 extends over 16 amino acids. Germline V gene data show CDR1 as PRHDT and CDR2 as FYEKMQ (reference sequence). The J segment lost 3 bases and the V segment lost 4 bases, leaving 7 bases of the junction unmatched. CDR3 in DNA: TGTGCCAGCAGCTCCCCCGCTAGCGGGAGTACAGATACGCAGTATTTT. It specifies CASSSPASGSTDTQYF.

The gene calls are TRBV5-1 and TRBJ2-1; D tentatively reads TRBD1 or TRBD2 (5 bases each). In germline, CDR1 is SGHRS, CDR2 YFSETQ. V lost 4 bases, J lost 8 bases, and 22 bases lay in between. The CDR3 contains 16 residues. DNA for the CDR3: TGCGCCAGCAGCGCCCCGGTGCTAGCTCAAGGGGATGAGCAGTTCTTC. The encoded protein is CASSAPVLAQGDEQFF. The variable domain in full, with the rest retrieved from reference TRBV5-1 and TRBJ2-1, is KAGVTQTPRYLIKTRGQQVTLSCSPISGHRSVSWYQQTPGQGLQFLFEYFSETQRNKGNFPGRFSGRQFSNSRSEMNVSTLELGDSALYLCASSAPVLAQGDEQFFGPGTRLTVL.

V is TRBV9 and J is TRBJ1-3; D gene unclear. Trimming cost V 4 bases and J 0 bases, with 17 bases left between them. Germline-derived CDR1 and CDR2 are SGDLS and YYNGEE. The CDR3 totals 17 residues. Written as DNA, the CDR3 is TGTGCCAGCAGCCACCCCCGGACGGAGAGCTCTGGAAACACCATATATTTT. Amino acid sequence: CASSHPRTESSGNTIYF.

The genes are TRBV9 and TRBJ2-2; the match to TRBD1 covers 7 bases. Germline CDR1 and CDR2: SGDLS and YYNGEE. The J segment lost 9 bases and the V segment lost 3 bases, leaving 11 bases of the junction unmatched. This CDR3 contains 15 residues. The CDR3: CASSEGQTLLRELFF. Here the CDR3 DNA reads TGTGCCAGCAGCGAGGGACAGACATTGTTAAGGGAGCTGTTTTTT.

The rearrangement joins TRBV6-6 to TRBJ2-7; 10 bases map to TRBD2. From germline, CDR1 is MNHNY and CDR2 SVGAGI (reference sequence). Trimming removed 6 bases from V and 7 bases from J; junction bases left unmatched: 9. The CDR3 loop spans 14 amino acids. Here the CDR3 reads CASRKLAGYEEQYF. As DNA, the CDR3 is TGTGCCAGCAGAAAACTAGCGGGATATGAAGAGCAGTACTTC.

The V and J genes are TRBV9 and TRBJ1-5, with 7 bases fitting TRBD1. J was trimmed by 2 bases and V by 3 bases; bases with no gene match: 5. Germline V gene lookup returns CDR1 SGDLS and CDR2 YYNGEE. There are 15 residues in the CDR3. The CDR3 bases are TGTGCCAGCAGCGCCTCGACAGGGCGCAATCAGCCCCAGCATTTT. It is translated as CASSASTGRNQPQHF.

The chain couples TRBV6-5 to TRBJ2-5; 8 bases map to TRBD2. The germline gives CDR1 MNHEY, CDR2 SVGAGI. The CDR3 totals 15 residues. The V segment lost 5 bases and the J segment 5 bases; nucleotides outside the gene matches: 10. CDR3 DNA sequence: TGTGCCAGCAGTCCCAGCGGGGGCCTTTCGGAGACCCAGTACTTC. Translated, it gives CASSPSGGLSETQYF.

The chain couples TRBV7-3 to TRBJ1-4; D not certain. The CDR3 is made up of 14 amino acids. V was pared by 4 bases and J by 6 bases, with 12 bases between. CDR1 and CDR2 (germline): SGHTA, FQGTGA. CDR3 sequence: CASSSEPPDEKLFF. For the CDR3, the DNA is TGTGCCAGCAGCTCCGAACCCCCGGATGAAAAACTGTTTTTT.

This rearrangement joins TRBV9 to TRBJ2-5; 8 nucleotides match TRBD1. CDR3 length: 14 residues. The V gene's germline CDR1 is SGDLS and CDR2 YYNGEE. Trimming removed 4 bases from V and 5 bases from J; junction bases left unmatched: 7. Written as DNA, the CDR3 is TGTGCCAGCAGCACGACAGGGGTTGAGGAGACCCAGTACTTC. Protein product: CASSTTGVEETQYF.

V usage is TRBV7-3 and J usage is TRBJ2-3; a possible D gene is TRBD1 (5 bases). Trimming stripped 5 bases from V and 1 base from J, with 10 bases between. The germline V gene encodes CDR1 SGHTA and CDR2 FQGTGA. The CDR3 covers 14 residues. The DNA for the CDR3 is TGTGCCAGCAGCAACGTAGGGGGCACAGATACGCAGTATTTT. Amino acids: CASSNVGGTDTQYF.